This T cell receptor (beta chain) was captured by sequencing in a study of CD8 T cells in Susac syndrome. An amount of RNA that ranged from roughly 0.5 to 1 ug was reverse transcribed with random hexamers. Amplification of the TCR beta CDR3 was carried out by immunoSEQ multiplex PCR, which spanned a total of 54 Vbeta and 13 Jbeta segments. Via MiXCR, TCRdb re-called the immunoSEQ multiplex PCR reads, giving one row per CDR3 protein. The table records roughly 110,000 distinct CDR3 sequences, around nine tenths of them present only once. Of note for this clonotype: The antigen is undetermined.

While serving as controls, healthy donors were matched for age and sex. Both CD4+ and CD8+ T cells were negatively isolated, and TEMRA cells underwent FACS enrichment. Overall study results and limits: A relatively small number of individuals underwent TCR sequencing and HLA analysis.

The clonotype comes from a human donor in good health. Material for sequencing was CD4+ T cells from PBMCs.

This CDR3 reads CSAPGQGNEQFF. CDR3 bases: TGCAGTGCTCCGGGACAGGGAAATGAGCAGTTCTTC. The rearrangement uses TRBV20-1 and TRBJ2-1; 9 nucleotides match TRBD1. The germline V gene encodes CDR1 DFQATT and CDR2 SNEGSKA (reference sequence). Unmatched junction bases numbered 3, after V lost 5 bases and J lost 7 bases. This CDR3 has 12 amino acids.